The clone carrying this TCR beta chain has just a few counts. Participant ages covered about 18 to 95 years across 24 US areas. Donors of Cohort 3 who recovered were those that had two negative PCRs, clearance, or symptom resolution. These data are taken from a study of blood T cell repertoires in COVID-19. Study summary: Samples came from the United States, Italy and Spain, spanning acute and convalescent COVID-19.

This CDR3 contains 14 residues. From germline, CDR1 is SNHLY and CDR2 FYNNEI. V lost 6 bases to trimming and J lost 7 bases, with 13 bases between them. Assay: immunoSEQ multiplex PCR; the TCRdb copy retains only in-frame clones and omits some. The sample includes a few hundred thousand clones, approximately 85% of them seen just once. The chain couples TRBV2 to TRBJ1-6; a weak D match, TRBD1 (5 bases). The clonotype originates from a woman aged 30 to 39 who had recovered from COVID-19. Sample: PBMCs or T cells enriched from blood (not recorded which). As DNA, the CDR3 is TGTGCCAGCAGGCGGGGACGTACGAATTCACCCCTCCACTTT. Residues: CASRRGRTNSPLHF.